The subject of this entry is one T cell receptor beta chain. This entry is derived from a study of cytomegalovirus exposure and HLA in healthy donors. This CDR3 contains 13 residues. From germline, CDR1 is GTSNPN and CDR2 SVGIG (reference sequence). The PCR had 60 Vbeta and 13 Jbeta primers. Clones were read by immunoSEQ multiplex PCR, and TCRdb kept only the in-frame ones, dropping some. The table records about 180,000 clones, approximately 80% of them present only once. This TCR was sampled from a man aged 60 to 69 in good health and CMV-seronegative. The sequenced sample was PBMCs. The chain carries TRBV30 and TRBJ1-1; unclear D gene. The CDR3 is CGLALSPGGGAFF. As DNA, the CDR3 is TGTGGCCTAGCGTTAAGCCCCGGTGGTGGGGCTTTCTTT.